This T cell receptor (beta chain) emerged from a study of radiotherapy plus CTLA-4 blockade in lung cancer. Study results and limitations: Subsequent to radiotherapy plus ipilimumab, tumor-derived TCR clones underwent expansion in blood.

Generated by immunoSEQ multiplex PCR, the TCRdb table keeps only in-frame clones and is missing some. This sample has over 75,000 clones; approximately 83% occur once, and the top ten carry around 0.8%. In the case of this clone: Its specificity is not known.

The CDR3 is 14 amino acids. From germline, CDR1 is MDHEN and CDR2 SYDVKM. The ends were cut back, 10 bases at V and 1 base at J, with 16 bases in the middle. The J gene is TRBJ1-1, the V gene TRBV28; maybe TRBD1 (6 bases). This sequence was found in a human donor with non-small cell lung cancer who had stable disease on radiotherapy plus ipilimumab. Here the sequenced sample was peripheral blood, taken from a patient treated with radiotherapy plus ipilimumab. CDR3 amino acids: CATTGWGGNTEAFF. The CDR3 nucleotides read TGTGCCACGACAGGTTGGGGGGGGAACACTGAAGCTTTCTTT.